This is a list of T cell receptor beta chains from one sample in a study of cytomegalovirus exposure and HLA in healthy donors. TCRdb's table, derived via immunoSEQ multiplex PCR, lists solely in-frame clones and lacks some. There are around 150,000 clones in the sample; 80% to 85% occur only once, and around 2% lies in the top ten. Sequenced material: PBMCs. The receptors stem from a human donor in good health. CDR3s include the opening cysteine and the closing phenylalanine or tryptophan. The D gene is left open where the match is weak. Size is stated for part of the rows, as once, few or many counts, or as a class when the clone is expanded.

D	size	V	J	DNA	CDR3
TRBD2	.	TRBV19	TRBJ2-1	TGTGCCAGTAGAGAGCGGGGGCCCATGTACAATGAGCAGTTCTTC	CASRERGPMYNEQFF
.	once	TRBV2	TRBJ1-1	TGTGCCAGCGGGAGGGGAACTGAAGCTTTCTTT	CASGRGTEAFF
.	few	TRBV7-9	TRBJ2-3	TGTGCTTATTTGGGGGGTCCGCACACAGATACGCAGTATTTT	CAYLGGPHTDTQYF
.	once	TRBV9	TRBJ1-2	TGTGCCAGCAGCGCAGGCGGCAGTTCCGGGGAAGGCTACACCTTC	CASSAGGSSGEGYTF
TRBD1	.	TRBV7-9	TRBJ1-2	TGTGCCAGCAGCTTATTAGGTAGAGGGACAGTCTATGGCTACACCTTC	CASSLLGRGTVYGYTF
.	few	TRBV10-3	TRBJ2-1	TGTGCCGCCTCAGGGGAGTACAATGAGCAGTTCTTC	CAASGEYNEQFF
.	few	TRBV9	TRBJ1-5	TGTGCCAGCAGCGTAAGTGGGCTTAGCAATCAGCCCCAGCATTTT	CASSVSGLSNQPQHF
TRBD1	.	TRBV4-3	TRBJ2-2	TGCGCCAGCAGCCAAGCGACAGGGGTCGGCACCGGGGAGCTGTTTTTT	CASSQATGVGTGELFF
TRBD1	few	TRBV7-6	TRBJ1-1	TGTGCCAGCAGCTTCCAGGGGGTAACTGAAGCTTTCTTT	CASSFQGVTEAFF
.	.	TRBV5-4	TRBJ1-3	TGTGCCAGCAGCTTGGGGGAGGGATACTCTGGAAACACCATATATTTT	CASSLGEGYSGNTIYF
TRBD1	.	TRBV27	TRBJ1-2	TGTGCCAGCAGTCCCCGGACAGGGTTAAACTATGGCTACACCTTC	CASSPRTGLNYGYTF
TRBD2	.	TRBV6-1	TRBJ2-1	TGTGCCAGCAGTGAAATATTAGCGGGGGACCTCTACAATGAGCAGTTCTTC	CASSEILAGDLYNEQFF
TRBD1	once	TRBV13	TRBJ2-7	TGTGCCAGCAGCCCCGGGACAGACACCTACGAGCAGTACTTC	CASSPGTDTYEQYF
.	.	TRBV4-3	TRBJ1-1	TGCGTCAGCAGCCAAGGGAGGGGTAACACTGAAGCTTTCTTT	CVSSQGRGNTEAFF
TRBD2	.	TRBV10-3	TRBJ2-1	TGTGCCATCACCGCCCAGGTAGCGGGGACGCGTGAGCAGTTCTTC	CAITAQVAGTREQFF
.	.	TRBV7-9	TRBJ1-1	TGTGCCAGCAGAACTTCAGGGAACACTGAAGCTTTCTTT	CASRTSGNTEAFF
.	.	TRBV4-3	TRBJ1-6	TGCGCCAGCAGCCACTTGGGGCCATCTCTCAATAATTCACCCCTCCACTTT	CASSHLGPSLNNSPLHF
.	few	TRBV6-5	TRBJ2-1	TGTGCCAGCAACACCCCCGGGAGCTCCTACAATGAGCAGTTCTTC	CASNTPGSSYNEQFF
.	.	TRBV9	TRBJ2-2	TGTGCCAGCACCCCACATGCCTTCAACACCGGGGAGCTGTTTTTT	CASTPHAFNTGELFF
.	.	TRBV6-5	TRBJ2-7	TGTGCCAGCAGTTACTCGATGGGCAGGGGATACGAGCAGTACTTC	CASSYSMGRGYEQYF
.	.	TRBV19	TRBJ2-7	TGTGCCAGTAGTATAAGTGGCCACTACGAGCAGTACTTC	CASSISGHYEQYF
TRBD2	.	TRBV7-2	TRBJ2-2	TGTGCCAGCAGCTCTCAAGCGGGGCCGAACACCGGGGAGCTGTTTTTT	CASSSQAGPNTGELFF
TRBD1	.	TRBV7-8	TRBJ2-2	TGTGCCAGCAGGACAGGGGCACGTACCGGGGAGCTGTTTTTT	CASRTGARTGELFF
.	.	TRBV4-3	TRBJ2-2	TGCGCCAGCAGCCAATCGGACATCACCACCGGGGAGCTGTTTTTT	CASSQSDITTGELFF
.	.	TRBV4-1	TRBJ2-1	TGCGCCAGCAGCCAAGATCGGAGGACTACTGAGCAGTTCTTC	CASSQDRRTTEQFF
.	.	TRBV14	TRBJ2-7	TGTGCCAGCAGCCGTTTTGATCCGGGCCTAACCAGGGACGAGCAGTACTTC	CASSRFDPGLTRDEQYF
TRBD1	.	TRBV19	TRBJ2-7	TGTGCCAGTAGTACAGGGGGCCCATCCTACGAGCAGTACTTC	CASSTGGPSYEQYF
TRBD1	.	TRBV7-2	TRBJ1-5	TGTGCCAGCAGCTTAGGAGACAGGGGCGGTGGGATCCCCCAGCATTTT	CASSLGDRGGGIPQHF
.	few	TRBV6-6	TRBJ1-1	TGTGCCAGCAGCGTCGGGACTGAAGCTTTCTTT	CASSVGTEAFF
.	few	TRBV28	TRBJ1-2	TGTGCCAGCAGATCCAGCTATGGCTACACCTTC	CASRSSYGYTF
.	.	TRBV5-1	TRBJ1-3	TGCGCCAGCAGCCCCGGGTGGATAAGCTCTGGAAACACCATATATTTT	CASSPGWISSGNTIYF
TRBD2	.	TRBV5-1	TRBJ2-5	TGCGCCAGCAGCTTGGACGGGACTAGCGGGGGGCAAGAGACCCAGTACTTC	CASSLDGTSGGQETQYF
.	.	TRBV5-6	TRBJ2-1	TGTGCCAGCAGCTTGGACAGGGCTTACAATGAGCAGTTCTTC	CASSLDRAYNEQFF
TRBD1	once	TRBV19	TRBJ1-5	TGTGCCAGTAGCACAGGGGGTCAGCCCCAGCATTTT	CASSTGGQPQHF
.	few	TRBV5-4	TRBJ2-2	TGTGCCAGCAGTCCCGTACTCGGGGAGCTGTTTTTT	CASSPVLGELFF
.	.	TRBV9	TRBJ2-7	TGTGCCAGCAGCGGTAACAGTATCGAGCAGTACTTC	CASSGNSIEQYF
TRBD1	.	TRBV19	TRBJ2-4	TGTGCCAGTAGTATTGACAGGGGCTCCATTCAGTACTTC	CASSIDRGSIQYF
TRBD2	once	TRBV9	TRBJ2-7	TGTGCCAGCAGCATTAGCGGGGATCCTAGGGGCGAGCAGTACTTC	CASSISGDPRGEQYF
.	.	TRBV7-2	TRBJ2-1	TGTGCCAGCAGCTTTTGGACAAGCCACAATGAGCAGTTCTTC	CASSFWTSHNEQFF
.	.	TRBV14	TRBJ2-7	TGTGCCAGCAGCCAAGATATAGGCAGGGCTTACGAGCAGTACTTC	CASSQDIGRAYEQYF
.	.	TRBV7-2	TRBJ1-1	TGTGCCAGCAGCCCCCGGGGGGGTCGCTTGAACACTGAAGCTTTCTTT	CASSPRGGRLNTEAFF
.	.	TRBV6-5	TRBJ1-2	TGTGCCAGCAGTTACAATTCCGGGATGGGCTACACCTTC	CASSYNSGMGYTF
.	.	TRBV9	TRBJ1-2	TGTGCCAGCAGCGTAGGACCTACAGCGGCGGACTATGGCTACACCTTC	CASSVGPTAADYGYTF
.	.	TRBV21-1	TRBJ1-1	TGTGCCAGAAAGGGACAGGATAACACTGAAGCTTTCTTT	CARKGQDNTEAFF